This T cell receptor (beta chain) appears in the sequencing data of a study of cytomegalovirus exposure and HLA in healthy donors (dated by TCRdb to the late 2010s). About the full investigation: In an earlier analysis of under 600 of the donors, about 260 Gb of sequence data and approximately 100 million unique TCR beta sequences from roughly 190 million T cells were reported. To predict cytomegalovirus infection status, the study combined high-throughput TCR immunosequencing, statistical association of individual TCRs with disease status, and machine learning. Using immunosequencing, the study profiled T cell repertoires from 666 subjects and related those repertoires to cytomegalovirus serostatus. Of the roughly 400 genotyped donors, around 81% fell in the genetic ancestry cluster associated with self-reported Caucasian donors. The aim of the study was to test whether cataloging public T cell receptors could identify signatures of past pathogen exposure. Typing coverage differed by locus: A, B, C, DRB1 and DQB1 were typed in roughly 620-630 donors, DQA1 in 500 to 550, DPA1 in 600 to 610, and DPB1 in around 440. A later genetic analysis took genome-wide SNP genotypes for 398 of the 666 donors and used that subset as a discovery cohort. In addition to the first cohort of 666 subjects, a separate validation cohort of about 120 different subjects was used. Among about 410 genotyped donors of the cohort, an average of around 250,000 unique TCR beta nucleotide sequences was sequenced per donor, of which approximately 19% were non-productive. To study patterns of TCR occurrence, a later analysis re-analyzed previously published TCR beta repertoires from under 750 donors and added high-resolution HLA genotyping. Approximately 310 gigabases of sequencing data and 70 million to 100 million unique TCR sequences were included in an early release covering 500 to 750 HLA-typed donors. Class I and class II HLA loci were covered by the typing at four-digit resolution. Alongside the repertoire data, information on donor age, sex, ethnicity and CMV serostatus was compiled. Every discovery cohort repertoire had been produced on one sequencing platform. An earlier analysis of 587 of the donors used high-throughput TCR beta sequencing to judge whether each TCR beta V gene segment behaved as functional or pseudogenic. Five DR-DQ haplotypes were handled as single units for association and clustering, since linkage in the cohort was strong. The later analysis used no new phenotypic data to find candidate immune exposures, relying instead on TCR beta sequences and their occurrence across donors. On the study overall, not on this receptor specifically: Compared with equally common non-associated chains, HLA-associated TCR beta chains in a later analysis were more clonally expanded and had lower generation probabilities. When HLA alleles, especially DR and DQ, strongly co-occurred, TCR associations were difficult to assign to individual alleles. According to a later analysis, most CMV-associated TCR beta chains appeared to be HLA-restricted, and the HLA associations seemed to be driven largely by CMV exposure. Linkage disequilibrium might explain the correlated functional status among segregating V segments, but an unknown experimental factor could not be excluded. In a later genetic analysis, a missense DCLRE1C variant was associated with V-gene and J-gene trimming of TCR beta chains, and the association was replicated in an independent cohort. A total of 150 to 200 TCR beta chains were listed by the study as associated with cytomegalovirus. This cohort had only TCR beta chains sequenced, and the lack of alpha or paired-chain data limited which features could be detected. In vitro tests confirmed that a few of the cytomegalovirus-associated TCR beta chains recognize cytomegalovirus antigens. A further reported finding was that TCR beta sequences accurately predicted the HLA-A and HLA-B alleles for most subjects in the first cohort. The authors suggested that the approach could potentially be generalized to other disease states and immunological phenotypes. HLA typing was unavailable for some donors at each locus, so association tests used only the typed subset. Roughly uniform sequencing depth across donors was assumed in presence/absence analyses, although this assumption may not hold. A cluster of highly shared sequence variants was judged likely to represent a technical artifact of the sequencing pipeline. For the cohort, immune exposure information was limited to CMV serostatus. Across donors, most TCR sequences were observed very rarely, whereas some public TCRs were present in many individuals. According to a later analysis, TCR association rates differed among HLA loci, with DRB1 alleles showing the most associated TCRs and HLA-C alleles showing the fewest. Compared with the approximately 720-donor mean, donors in an Asian-associated ancestry cluster had fewer N-insertions in productive TCRs, according to a later genetic analysis. In both the original and validation cohorts, the classifier was reported to diagnose cytomegalovirus status with high specificity and sensitivity. A later analysis associated approximately 17,000 TCR beta sequences with specific HLA alleles at a false discovery rate of 0.05. Roughly 17 rarely observed V segments, including chromosome 9 orphons, were excluded from the earlier analysis of approximately 500 of the donors because counts were too low. In an earlier analysis of around 600 of the donors, most TCR beta V segments appeared in productive rearrangements about 90% or about 30% of the time, broadly matching IMGT annotations. According to a later analysis, parvovirus B19, influenza, CMV and Epstein-Barr virus appeared linked to several top co-occurrence clusters.

On this clone itself: The clone's antigen remains unknown. Per-nucleotide qualities are absent, and no much larger clonotype sits a single base away.

In total, roughly 710 healthy bone marrow donors made up the cohort. At the time of sampling, every cohort member was nominally healthy, though immune exposures that went unrecorded were likely present. The donor tested CMV seronegative and was one of the 352 seronegative cohort members. A peripheral blood sample was provided by each donor, and peripheral blood mononuclear cells were used for TCR beta sequencing. Genomic DNA was extracted from the blood cell samples with the Qiagen DNeasy Blood Extraction Kit. Libraries were prepared through the immunoSEQ multiplex PCR assay. For the multiplex PCR, a mixture combining 60 forward primers for TCR Vbeta segments and 13 reverse primers for TCR Jbeta segments was used. The CDR3 region of rearranged TCR beta genes was amplified from genomic DNA by a multiplex PCR assay. The Illumina HiSeq System was used to sequence the amplified TCR beta libraries as 87-base-pair reads. The authors' analysis ran thus. A later analysis tallied 80 million to 95 million unique TCR beta chains across the 640 or so repertoires, and approximately 12 million of those chains were shared by two or more donors. To remove PCR and sequencing errors, raw reads were error-corrected and collapsed into unique sequences using a nearest-neighbor algorithm that merged closely related sequences. CDR3 sequences were aligned to IMGT reference sequences to assign V, D and J gene segments. Each retained sequence needed at least a six-nucleotide match to both a V gene segment and a J gene segment. A rearrangement was called productive if the CDR3 had no stop codons and remained in frame with V and J, and every other rearrangement was called non-productive. Following IMGT convention, CDR3 was defined as the stretch from the second conserved V-encoded cysteine up to the conserved J-encoded phenylalanine. Sequences without an unambiguous match to a single V gene segment were excluded from the earlier analysis of almost 600 of the donors. In an earlier analysis of approximately 500 of the donors, a V segment was called functional when productive rearrangements were above 56.7%, and segregating when the standard deviation between donors exceeded 5%. To diagnose cytomegalovirus status from the catalog of TCR beta chain sequences, a statistical classification framework was built. In a later analysis, V and J genes were assigned by comparing TCR nucleotide sequences against IMGT/GENE-DB human TR gene sequences. Using the TCRdist pipeline, a later analysis assigned CDR3 sequences along with most-parsimonious VDJ recombination scenarios. In a later analysis, every TCR beta chain was defined by the combination of its CDR3 amino acid sequence and its V-gene family, and reads without a unique V-gene family were dropped. As a way to deal with suspected cross-contamination and a sequencing artifact, a later analysis dropped approximately 590 nucleotide sequences that were highly shared and had low generation probability. For each public chain, a later analysis derived a clonal expansion index from normalized ranks of inferred template counts within each repertoire. Generation probabilities in a later analysis came from a VDJ recombination model fitted to out-of-frame rearrangements, and those results were checked against IGoR. Hypergeometric tests were used in a later analysis to score TCR-TCR, TCR-HLA and TCR-CMV co-occurrence, with a repertoire-size bias correction applied to the TCR pairs. In a later analysis, false discovery rates were estimated by permuting HLA or CMV assignments 20 times. In a later analysis, co-occurring TCRs were grouped using DBSCAN, with TCRdist sequence similarity added in when clustering inside HLA-allele-positive subsets. Repertoires with fewer than 30,000 or more than 120,000 public chains were left out of co-occurrence clustering, as were about 5 repertoires with anomalous nucleotide sharing. Entries here come from immuneACCESS through TCRdb and include only in-frame sequences with V and J called. Some clones fail to appear in such tables; in the studies checked, an unresolved V gene covers under half of the shortfall, and the cause of the remainder is unknown. Clone size and the V and J calls come from that table; the DNA yielded D and trimming. Within this sample are about 170,000 clones, with about 59% of them counted one time only. Of the sample, around 3.2% falls within the top ten clones.

The receptor comes from a man aged 40-49 years in good health and CMV-seronegative. Sample: PBMCs.

The DNA reads as follows: TGTGCCAGCAGTGCCGACAGGATAACGAACACCGGGGAGCTGTTTTTT. It codes for CASSADRITNTGELFF. The chain couples TRBV2 to TRBJ2-2, and perhaps TRBD1 as D gene, on 6 matching bases. From the cysteine up to the phenylalanine, the CDR3 has a length of 16 residues. The DNA shown is the 48-base CDR3, in frame from base 1. As encoded in the germline V gene, CDR1 is SNHLY while CDR2 is FYNNEI. V is cut by 4 bases and J by 0 bases, and the space between the germline ends is 12 bases.